The 13 T cell receptor beta chains presented below share a single source sample, sequenced in a study of T cell responses to AZD1222 COVID-19 vaccine. Clones were read by immunoSEQ multiplex PCR, and TCRdb kept only the in-frame ones, dropping some. The data hold roughly 150,000 clones, with roughly 94% observed a single time. This specimen consisted of peripheral blood, obtained 28 days after the second AZD1222 dose. All receptors derive from an adult who received the AZD1222 COVID-19 vaccine.

The chain employs TRBV6-5 and TRBJ1-1, with D unclear. Germline CDR1 is MNHEY and CDR2 is SVGAGI. There are 14 residues in the CDR3. V lost 0 bases to trimming and J lost 1 base, with 6 bases between them. CDR3 in DNA: TGTGCCAGCAGTTACTCGTCAGAGAACACTGAAGCTTTCTTT. Protein product: CASSYSSENTEAFF.

The chain recombines TRBV10-3 with TRBJ1-2, with a possible D match to TRBD1 (5 bases). The V gene's germline CDR1 is ENHRY and CDR2 SYGVKD. This CDR3 region has 13 residues. Trimming took 6 bases from V and 1 from J, leaving 9 bases between them. The CDR3, as DNA: TGTGCCATCAGCCAGGACAATAACTATGGCTACACCTTC. This gives the protein CAISQDNNYGYTF.

The chain is built from TRBV19 and TRBJ2-1; tentative D call: TRBD2 (5 bases). This CDR3 is built from 16 residues. Germline loops: CDR1 LNHDA, CDR2 SQIVND (reference sequence). Deletions cut 5 bases from V and 1 base from J, with 15 bases between. The CDR3 bases are TGTGCCAGTAGTTTGGGGTCCAGAGGGTCCTACAATGAGCAGTTCTTC. Translation gives CASSLGSRGSYNEQFF.

This chain joins TRBV4-3 and TRBJ1-3, with TRBD1 as a possible D gene (5 bases). Per the germline V gene, CDR1 is LGHNA and CDR2 is YSLEER. CDR3 length: 15 amino acids. Trimming shortened V by 0 bases and J by 4 bases, and 10 bases separated the two germline ends. As DNA, the CDR3 is TGCGCCAGCAGCCAAGATCGGCAGGGAGGAAACACCATATATTTT. Encoded protein: CASSQDRQGGNTIYF.

This chain links TRBV29-1 with TRBJ2-7; 12 bases are shared with TRBD2. J gave up 0 bases and V 7 bases, and 4 bases lay outside the gene matches. This CDR3 spans 14 amino acids. Germline CDR1 and CDR2: SQVTM and ANQGSEA. In nucleotides, the CDR3 is TGCAGCGCCCGACTAGCGGGGGCCTCCTACGAGCAGTACTTC. Residues: CSARLAGASYEQYF.

This chain connects TRBV5-6 to TRBJ2-1, with D possibly matching TRBD1 (6 bases). The length of the CDR3 is 14 residues. Trimming removed 9 bases from V and 0 bases from J, with 13 bases in between. Looked up from germline, CDR1 is SGHDT and CDR2 is YYEEEE. This CDR3 reads CATYRASSYNEQFF. In nucleotides, the CDR3 is TGTGCCACCTACAGGGCCAGCTCCTACAATGAGCAGTTCTTC.

The V and J genes are TRBV7-8 and TRBJ1-4, with 7 bases fitting TRBD1. V trimming: 5 bases; J trimming: 0 bases; junction bases outside the gene matches: 12. Germline V gene data show CDR1 as SGHVS and CDR2 as FQNEAQ. CDR3 size: 18 residues. The CDR3 DNA reads as TGTGCCAGCAGCCCTCAGGGGGGATCCGTTGCAACTAATGAAAAACTGTTTTTT. Residues: CASSPQGGSVATNEKLFF. Full variable domain (rest looked up from reference TRBV7-8 and TRBJ1-4): GAGVSQSPRYKVAKRGQDVALRCDPISGHVSLFWYQQALGQGPEFLTYFQNEAQLDKSGLPSDRFFAERPEGSVSTLKIQRTQQEDSAVYLCASSPQGGSVATNEKLFFGSGTQLSVL.

The rearrangement joins TRBV28 to TRBJ1-2; the D is unclear. The germline gives CDR1 MDHEN, CDR2 SYDVKM. V was cut by 9 bases and J by 2 bases, with 4 bases left in between. There are 10 residues in the CDR3. For the CDR3, the DNA is TGTGCCAGTAGAAACTATGGCTACACCTTC. Encoded protein: CASRNYGYTF.

The gene calls are TRBV3-1 (or the pseudogene TRBV3-2) and TRBJ2-1, with 7 bases aligning to TRBD2. V lost 0 bases, J lost 9 bases, and 17 bases stayed unmatched. Per the germline V gene, CDR1 is LGHDT and CDR2 is YNNKEL (reference sequence). CDR3 length equals 18 residues. CDR3 nucleotide sequence: TGTGCCAGCAGCCAAGACGTGACTAGCAAGAAGCGGTTTTGTGAGCAGTTCTTC. It specifies CASSQDVTSKKRFCEQFF.

V and J are TRBV18 and TRBJ1-2; D remains unclear. The CDR3 covers 12 residues. CDR1 KGHSH and CDR2 LQKENI come from the germline V gene. V was pared by 2 bases and J by 4 bases, with 5 bases between. The CDR3 loop is CASSPNGYGYTF. The CDR3 bases are TGTGCCAGCTCACCAAACGGCTATGGCTACACCTTC.

The chain joins TRBV28 to TRBJ2-7; D could derive from TRBD1 or TRBD2 (6 bases each). Germline V gives CDR1 MDHEN, CDR2 SYDVKM. The CDR3 has 12 residues. V lost 3 bases to trimming and J lost 11 bases, with 14 bases between them. CDR3 protein: CASSLPGEVKYF. DNA of the CDR3: TGTGCCAGCAGTTTGCCAGGGGAGGTCAAGTACTTC.

CDR3 protein: CASSQDAAALRFF. CDR3 nucleotides: TGTGCCAGCAGCCAAGATGCGGCGGCTCTTAGGTTCTTC. The rearrangement joins TRBV14 to TRBJ2-1; D gene unclear. The CDR3 consists of 13 residues. V was cut by 0 bases and J by 15 bases, with 15 bases left in between. The germline V gene has CDR1 SGHDN and CDR2 FVKESK.

The chain is built from TRBV4-3 and TRBJ2-7; weak D call: TRBD2 (5 bases). Trimming took 0 bases from V and 3 from J, leaving 24 bases between them. The CDR3 loop spans 19 amino acids. Germline lookup yields CDR1 LGHNA and CDR2 YSLEER. CDR3: CASSQDLRIERRLYYEQYF. For the CDR3, the DNA is TGCGCCAGCAGCCAAGATCTCCGGATAGAGAGAAGACTATACTACGAGCAGTACTTC.